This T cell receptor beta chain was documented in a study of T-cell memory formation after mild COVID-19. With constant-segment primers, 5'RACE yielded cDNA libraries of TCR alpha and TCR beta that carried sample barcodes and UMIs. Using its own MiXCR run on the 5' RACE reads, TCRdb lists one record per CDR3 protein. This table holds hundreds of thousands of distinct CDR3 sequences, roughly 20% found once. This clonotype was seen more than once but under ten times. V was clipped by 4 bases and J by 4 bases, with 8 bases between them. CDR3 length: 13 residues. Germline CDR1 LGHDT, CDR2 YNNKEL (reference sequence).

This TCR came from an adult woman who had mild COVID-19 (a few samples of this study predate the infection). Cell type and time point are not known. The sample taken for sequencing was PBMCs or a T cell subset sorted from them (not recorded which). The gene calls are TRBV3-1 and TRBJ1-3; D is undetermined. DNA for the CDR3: TGTGCCAGCAGCCCCCAATCAGGAAACACCATATATTTT. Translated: CASSPQSGNTIYF.